This entry concerns a single T cell receptor beta chain. This entry is derived from a study of cytomegalovirus exposure and HLA in healthy donors. CDR1 and CDR2 from the germline V gene are MNHEY and SMNVEV (reference sequence). After removal of 4 bases from V and 4 bases from J, the junction contained 7 bases not matched to a gene. The CDR3 totals 15 residues. Generated by immunoSEQ multiplex PCR, the TCRdb table keeps only in-frame clones and is missing some. Of about 79,000 clones in the sample, 80% to 95% were seen once. The gene calls are TRBV27 and TRBJ1-5; TRBD1 aligns across 7 bases. This sequence originates from a woman aged 25 to 45 in good health and CMV-seronegative. The sample consisted of PBMCs. The CDR3 bases are TGTGCCAGCAGTTACTACCGGGACAGTAATCAGCCCCAGCATTTT. Protein product: CASSYYRDSNQPQHF.